A single sample gave rise to the 5 T cell receptor beta chains below, sequenced in a study of blood T cell repertoires in COVID-19. Using immunoSEQ multiplex PCR, the repertoire was profiled, and TCRdb retains in-frame clones only, with some absent. The repertoire holds about 74,000 clones, with 90% as singletons. Sequenced: peripheral blood. These TCRs come from a human donor in a cohort sampled during active COVID-19.

This chain connects TRBV24-1 to TRBJ1-5, with TRBD1 matching over 7 bases. J gave up 11 bases and V 3 bases, and 6 bases lay outside the gene matches. Germline V gene sequence: CDR1 KGHDR, CDR2 SFDVKD. There are 13 residues in the CDR3. CDR3 in amino acids: CATSDPGQESQHF. The CDR3 DNA sequence: TGTGCCACCAGTGATCCCGGACAGGAGTCCCAGCATTTT.

The CDR3: CASSPPGQREGVETQYF. In DNA form, the CDR3 reads TGTGCCAGCTCACCACCGGGCCAGCGGGAGGGCGTGGAGACCCAGTACTTC. This sequence joins TRBV18 and TRBJ2-5; TRBD2 matches 10 bases. CDR1 and CDR2 (germline): KGHSH, LQKENI. With V trimmed by 0 bases and J by 5 bases, 9 bases remained unmatched. The CDR3 has 17 residues.

This chain connects TRBV7-2 to TRBJ2-4; TRBD2 agrees at 10 bases. Germline CDR1 is SGHTA and CDR2 is FQGNSA. V shed 4 bases, J shed 0 bases, and the junction held 3 bases outside the gene matches. This CDR3 is built from 16 residues. The CDR3 spells CASSSRTSGAKNIQYF. The CDR3 DNA sequence: TGTGCCAGCAGCTCGAGGACTAGCGGAGCCAAAAACATTCAGTACTTC.

The chain combines TRBV3-1 (or the pseudogene TRBV3-2) with TRBJ1-1, with a weak D call TRBD1 (6 bases). Germline values: CDR1 LGHDT, CDR2 YNNKEL (reference sequence). Trimming took 5 bases from V and 8 from J, leaving 12 bases between them. The CDR3 is 12 amino acids. The CDR3 coding sequence is TGTGCCAGCAGCTCACCGGGACAAGAAGCTTTCTTT. Translation: CASSSPGQEAFF.

V gene TRBV28 combines with J gene TRBJ2-3; 9 bases fit TRBD2. In germline, CDR1 is MDHEN, CDR2 SYDVKM. J was trimmed by 3 bases and V by 4 bases; bases with no gene match: 8. The CDR3 totals 16 residues. Here the CDR3 reads CASSSGREGRTDTQYF. The CDR3 nucleotides read TGTGCCAGCAGTTCGGGGCGGGAGGGCCGTACAGATACGCAGTATTTT.